The following is a TCR beta chain sequence with its context. The data originate from a study of blood T cell repertoires in COVID-19. The age range of participants was 18 to 89 years, with residence in about two dozen US areas. Participants' own reports of clinical history determined their cohort assignment. Assay: immunoSEQ multiplex PCR; the TCRdb copy retains only in-frame clones and omits some. Of over 110,000 clones in the sample, around 86% are singletons; the top ten hold over 9%. This receptor was identified in a man aged 60 to 69 who had recovered from COVID-19. The sequenced sample consisted of PBMCs or T cells enriched from blood (not recorded which).

Here the CDR3 reads CSVLAESSYEQYF. In nucleotides, the CDR3 is TGCAGCGTACTAGCGGAGAGCTCCTACGAGCAGTACTTC. The rearrangement uses TRBV29-1 and TRBJ2-7; 8 bases map to TRBD2. The germline CDR1 and CDR2 sequences are SQVTM and ANQGSEA. The CDR3 has 13 residues. The junction had 4 bases not matched to a gene; V was cut back by 6 bases and J by 0 bases.